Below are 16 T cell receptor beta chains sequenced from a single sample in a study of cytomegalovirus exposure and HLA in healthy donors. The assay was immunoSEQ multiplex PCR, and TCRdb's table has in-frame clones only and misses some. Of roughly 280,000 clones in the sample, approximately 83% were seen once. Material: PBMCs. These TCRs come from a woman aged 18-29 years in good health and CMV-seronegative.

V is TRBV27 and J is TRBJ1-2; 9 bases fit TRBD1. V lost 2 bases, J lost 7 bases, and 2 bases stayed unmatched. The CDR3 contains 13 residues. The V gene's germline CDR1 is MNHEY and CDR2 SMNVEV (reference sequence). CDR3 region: CASSLGQGLGYTF. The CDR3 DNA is TGTGCCAGCAGTTTAGGACAGGGGCTTGGCTACACCTTC.

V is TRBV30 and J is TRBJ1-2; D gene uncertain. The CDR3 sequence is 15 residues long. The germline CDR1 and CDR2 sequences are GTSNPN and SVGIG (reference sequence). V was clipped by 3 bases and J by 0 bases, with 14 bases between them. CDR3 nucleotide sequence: TGTGCCTGGAGGAAAGAAAAGTTAGCTAACTATGGCTACACCTTC. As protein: CAWRKEKLANYGYTF.

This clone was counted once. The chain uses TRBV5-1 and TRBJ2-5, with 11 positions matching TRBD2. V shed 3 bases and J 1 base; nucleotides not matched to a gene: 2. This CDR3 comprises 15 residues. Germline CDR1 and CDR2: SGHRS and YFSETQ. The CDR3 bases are TGCGCCAGCAGCTCTAGCGGGAGGCTCCAAGAGACCCAGTACTTC. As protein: CASSSSGRLQETQYF.

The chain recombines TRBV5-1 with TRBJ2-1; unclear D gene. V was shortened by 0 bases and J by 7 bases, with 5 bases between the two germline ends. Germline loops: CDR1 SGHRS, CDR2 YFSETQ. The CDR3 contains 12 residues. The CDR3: CASSLAGNEQFF. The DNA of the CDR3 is TGCGCCAGCAGCTTGGCCGGGAATGAGCAGTTCTTC.

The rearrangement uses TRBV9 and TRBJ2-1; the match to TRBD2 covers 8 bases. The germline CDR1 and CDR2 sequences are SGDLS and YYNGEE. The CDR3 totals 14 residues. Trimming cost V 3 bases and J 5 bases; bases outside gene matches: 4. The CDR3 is CASSAGTSDNEQFF. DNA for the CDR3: TGTGCCAGCAGCGCCGGGACTAGTGACAATGAGCAGTTCTTC.

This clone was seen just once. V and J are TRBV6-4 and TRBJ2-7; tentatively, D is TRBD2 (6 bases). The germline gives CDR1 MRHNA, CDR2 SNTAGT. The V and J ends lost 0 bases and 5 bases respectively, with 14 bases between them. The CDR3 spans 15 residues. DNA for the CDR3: TGTGCCAGCAGTGACTCGGCGGTGGAGGGCCACGAGCAGTACTTC. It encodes CASSDSAVEGHEQYF.

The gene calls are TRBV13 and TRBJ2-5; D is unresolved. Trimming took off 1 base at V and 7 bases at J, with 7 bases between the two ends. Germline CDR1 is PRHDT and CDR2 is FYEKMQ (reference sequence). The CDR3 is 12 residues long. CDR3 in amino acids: CASSLDTGTQYF. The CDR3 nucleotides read TGTGCCAGCAGCTTAGATACGGGGACCCAGTACTTC.

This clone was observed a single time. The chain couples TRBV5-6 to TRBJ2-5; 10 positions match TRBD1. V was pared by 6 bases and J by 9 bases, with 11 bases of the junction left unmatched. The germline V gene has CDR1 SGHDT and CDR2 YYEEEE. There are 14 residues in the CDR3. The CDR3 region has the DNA TGTGCCAGCACCCAGACAGGGGGCGCGTTTGCCCAGTACTTC. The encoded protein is CASTQTGGAFAQYF. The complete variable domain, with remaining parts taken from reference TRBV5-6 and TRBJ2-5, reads DAGVTQSPTHLIKTRGQQVTLRCSPKSGHDTVSWYQQALGQGPQFIFQYYEEEERQRGNFPDRFSGHQFPNYSSELNVNALLLGDSALYLCASTQTGGAFAQYFGPGTRLLVL.

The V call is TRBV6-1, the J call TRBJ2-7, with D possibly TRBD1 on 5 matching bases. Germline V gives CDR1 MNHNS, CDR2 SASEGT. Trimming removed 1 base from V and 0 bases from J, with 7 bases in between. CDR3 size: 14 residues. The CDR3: CASSEGQFSYEQYF. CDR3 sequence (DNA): TGTGCCAGCAGTGAAGGACAGTTCTCCTACGAGCAGTACTTC.

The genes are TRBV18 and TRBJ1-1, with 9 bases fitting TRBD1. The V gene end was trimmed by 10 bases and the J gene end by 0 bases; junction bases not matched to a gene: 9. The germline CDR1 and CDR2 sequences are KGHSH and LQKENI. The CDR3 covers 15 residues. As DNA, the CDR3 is TGTGCCACTGATGGGACAGGGACATTGAACACTGAAGCTTTCTTT. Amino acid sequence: CATDGTGTLNTEAFF.

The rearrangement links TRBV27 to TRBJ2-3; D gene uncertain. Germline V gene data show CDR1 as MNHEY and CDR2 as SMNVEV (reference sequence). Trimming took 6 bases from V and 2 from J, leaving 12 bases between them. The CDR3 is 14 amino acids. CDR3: CASSPEWSTDTQYF. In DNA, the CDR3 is TGTGCCAGCAGCCCCGAGTGGTCCACAGATACGCAGTATTTT.

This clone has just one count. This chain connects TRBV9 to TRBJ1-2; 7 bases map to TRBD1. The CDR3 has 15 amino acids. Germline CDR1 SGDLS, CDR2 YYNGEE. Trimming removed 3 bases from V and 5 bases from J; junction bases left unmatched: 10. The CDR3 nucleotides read TGTGCCAGCAGCGCCCAGGGGGTAGGCAGGTATGGCTACACCTTC. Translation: CASSAQGVGRYGYTF.

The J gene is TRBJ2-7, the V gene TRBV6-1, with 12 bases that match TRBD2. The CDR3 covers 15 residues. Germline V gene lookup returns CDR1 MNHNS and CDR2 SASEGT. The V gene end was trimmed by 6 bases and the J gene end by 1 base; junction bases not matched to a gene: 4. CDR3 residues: CASSPTSGRSYEQYF. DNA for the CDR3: TGTGCCAGCAGCCCAACTAGCGGGAGGTCCTACGAGCAGTACTTC.

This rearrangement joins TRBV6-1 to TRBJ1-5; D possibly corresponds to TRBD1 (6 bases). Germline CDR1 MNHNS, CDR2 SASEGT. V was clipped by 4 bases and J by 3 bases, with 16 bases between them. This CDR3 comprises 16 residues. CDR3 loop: CASSGPTRDNNQPQHF. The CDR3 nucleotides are TGTGCCAGCAGTGGCCCGACCCGGGACAACAATCAGCCCCAGCATTTT.

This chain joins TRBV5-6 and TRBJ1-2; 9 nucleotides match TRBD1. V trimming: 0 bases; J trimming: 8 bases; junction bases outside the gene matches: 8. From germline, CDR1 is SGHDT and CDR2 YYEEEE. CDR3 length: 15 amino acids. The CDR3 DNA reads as TGTGCCAGCAGCTTGGCCCCGGGACAGGGCTACGGCTACACCTTC. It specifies CASSLAPGQGYGYTF.

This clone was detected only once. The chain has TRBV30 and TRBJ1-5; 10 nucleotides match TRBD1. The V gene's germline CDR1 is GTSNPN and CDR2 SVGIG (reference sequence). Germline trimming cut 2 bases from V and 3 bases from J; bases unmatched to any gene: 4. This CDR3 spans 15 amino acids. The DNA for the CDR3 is TGTGCCTGGAGTAGGGACAGGGGAATCAATCAGCCCCAGCATTTT. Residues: CAWSRDRGINQPQHF.